This entry is about one T cell receptor beta chain. Antigen specificity is unknown. TCRdb processed the multiplex PCR reads anew with MiXCR; each CDR3 protein has one entry. Here the sample spans approximately 11,000 distinct CDR3 sequences, roughly 35% being singletons. J lost 4 bases, V lost 3 bases, and 5 bases had no gene match. CDR3 length equals 16 residues. The germline V gene has CDR1 DFQATT and CDR2 SNEGSKA (reference sequence). The data are from a study of breast tumors, draining lymph nodes, adjacent tissues. Overall study results and limits: Luminal-like breast cancer showed significantly greater tumor-nontumor repertoire similarity than basal-like breast cancer did. Tumor repertoires ranked between lymph nodes and nontumor tissue in diversity, with V and J gene preferences. Data only fit, rather than demonstrated, lymph node origin of most tumor T cells. Data fit most tumor T cells coming from lymph node, expanding in tumor.

Sequencing used breast tumor tissue. The rearrangement joins TRBV20-1 to TRBJ2-3; 15 nucleotides agree with TRBD2. The sequence derives from a female donor with breast cancer. Some clones in this sample may be carry-over from other donors' samples. CDR3 sequence: CSASFGLAGGADTQYF. The CDR3 bases are TGCAGTGCTAGCTTTGGACTAGCGGGAGGGGCAGATACGCAGTATTTT.